This is a list of T cell receptor beta chains from one sample in a study of CD8 T cells in Susac syndrome. TCRdb used MiXCR to reprocess the immunoSEQ multiplex PCR reads, holding one entry per CDR3 protein. This sample has some 100,000 distinct CDR3 sequences, with about 95% found just once. Material: CD8+ T cells from PBMCs. These receptors originate from a human donor with Susac syndrome. The CDR3 runs from the conserved cysteine through the conserved F or W. Each record gives: V gene, J gene, D gene, clone size, CDR3 protein, CDR3 DNA. A D gene is named only where the DNA matches it firmly. Part of the rows lack a size; the others show once, few, many or a class for expanded clones.

V gene: TRBV6-5; J gene: TRBJ2-1; D gene: TRBD1; clone size: -; CDR3 protein: CASSQTGSNEQFF; CDR3 DNA: TGTGCCAGCAGCCAGACAGGGTCGAATGAGCAGTTCTTC
V gene: TRBV7-9; J gene: TRBJ2-5; D gene: -; clone size: -; CDR3 protein: CASSSLETQYF; CDR3 DNA: TGTGCCAGCAGCTCCTTAGAGACCCAGTACTTC
V gene: TRBV7-9; J gene: TRBJ2-5; D gene: -; clone size: once; CDR3 protein: CASSSTMLSYQETQYF; CDR3 DNA: TGTGCCAGCAGCTCGACTATGCTTTCGTACCAAGAGACCCAGTACTTC
V gene: TRBV4-1; J gene: TRBJ2-5; D gene: -; clone size: -; CDR3 protein: CASSQAYDETQYF; CDR3 DNA: TGCGCCAGCAGCCAAGCTTACGACGAAACCCAGTACTTC
V gene: TRBV27; J gene: TRBJ2-7; D gene: -; clone size: -; CDR3 protein: CASGVWAGSSYEQYF; CDR3 DNA: TGTGCCAGCGGGGTATGGGCGGGTAGCTCCTACGAGCAGTACTTC
V gene: TRBV9; J gene: TRBJ1-2; D gene: -; clone size: -; CDR3 protein: CASSATTGLNDGYTF; CDR3 DNA: TGTGCCAGCAGCGCGACGACAGGACTTAATGATGGCTACACCTTC
V gene: TRBV20-1; J gene: TRBJ2-1; D gene: -; clone size: -; CDR3 protein: CSARDNEQFF; CDR3 DNA: TGCAGTGCCCGGGACAATGAGCAGTTCTTC
V gene: TRBV12-3/TRBV12-4; J gene: TRBJ1-5; D gene: -; clone size: -; CDR3 protein: CASSFAGWGQPQHF; CDR3 DNA: TGTGCCAGCAGTTTCGCGGGTTGGGGACAGCCCCAGCATTTT
V gene: TRBV5-1; J gene: TRBJ1-2; D gene: TRBD1; clone size: once; CDR3 protein: CASSPRDRHYGYTF; CDR3 DNA: TGCGCCAGCAGCCCCCGGGACAGGCATTATGGCTACACCTTC
V gene: TRBV20-1; J gene: TRBJ1-5; D gene: -; clone size: once; CDR3 protein: CSASPGGGQPQHF; CDR3 DNA: TGCAGTGCTAGTCCCGGGGGTGGTCAGCCCCAGCATTTT
V gene: TRBV19; J gene: TRBJ2-1; D gene: -; clone size: -; CDR3 protein: CASRTLPGSGNEQFF; CDR3 DNA: TGTGCCAGTAGGACCCTGCCAGGGTCGGGAAATGAGCAGTTCTTC
V gene: TRBV9; J gene: TRBJ2-1; D gene: -; clone size: -; CDR3 protein: CASSVELNEQFF; CDR3 DNA: TGTGCCAGCAGCGTAGAGCTCAATGAGCAGTTCTTC
V gene: TRBV2; J gene: TRBJ2-7; D gene: -; clone size: -; CDR3 protein: CASSETDYEQYF; CDR3 DNA: TGTGCCAGCAGCGAAACAGACTACGAGCAGTACTTC
V gene: TRBV7-8; J gene: TRBJ2-5; D gene: -; clone size: -; CDR3 protein: CASRAGQLLETQYF; CDR3 DNA: TGTGCCAGCAGAGCGGGACAACTCTTGGAGACCCAGTACTTC
V gene: TRBV11-2; J gene: TRBJ2-5; D gene: -; clone size: -; CDR3 protein: CASSSTGSGETQYF; CDR3 DNA: TGTGCCAGCAGTTCTACAGGGTCCGGGGAGACCCAGTACTTC
V gene: TRBV12-3/TRBV12-4; J gene: TRBJ2-2; D gene: -; clone size: -; CDR3 protein: CASVYMGELFF; CDR3 DNA: TGTGCCAGCGTGTATATGGGGGAGCTGTTTTTT
V gene: TRBV4-1; J gene: TRBJ2-2; D gene: TRBD1; clone size: -; CDR3 protein: CASSQLRQGTGELFF; CDR3 DNA: TGCGCCAGCAGCCAATTAAGACAGGGGACCGGGGAGCTGTTTTTT
V gene: TRBV19; J gene: TRBJ1-1; D gene: -; clone size: -; CDR3 protein: CASSVGQMNTEAFF; CDR3 DNA: TGTGCCAGTAGTGTCGGACAGATGAACACTGAAGCTTTCTTT
V gene: TRBV19; J gene: TRBJ2-7; D gene: -; clone size: -; CDR3 protein: CASARTWAYEQYF; CDR3 DNA: TGTGCCAGCGCCAGGACATGGGCCTACGAGCAGTACTTC
V gene: TRBV6-4; J gene: TRBJ2-1; D gene: -; clone size: -; CDR3 protein: CASSDSRTGSDEQFF; CDR3 DNA: TGTGCCAGCAGTGACTCCCGAACAGGGAGCGATGAGCAGTTCTTC
V gene: TRBV29-1; J gene: TRBJ1-1; D gene: -; clone size: -; CDR3 protein: CSVPRRGERSTEAFF; CDR3 DNA: TGCAGCGTTCCCCGACGGGGGGAGCGAAGCACTGAAGCTTTCTTT
V gene: TRBV9; J gene: TRBJ2-2; D gene: TRBD2; clone size: -; CDR3 protein: CASAREGDNTGELFF; CDR3 DNA: TGTGCCAGCGCCCGGGAGGGAGATAACACCGGGGAGCTGTTTTTT
V gene: TRBV28; J gene: TRBJ2-7; D gene: TRBD1; clone size: -; CDR3 protein: CASYGMGTATYEQYF; CDR3 DNA: TGTGCCAGCTATGGGATGGGGACAGCCACCTACGAGCAGTACTTC
V gene: TRBV6-5; J gene: TRBJ2-5; D gene: -; clone size: -; CDR3 protein: CAVRDYQETQYF; CDR3 DNA: TGTGCCGTCCGGGACTACCAAGAGACCCAGTACTTC
V gene: TRBV5-1; J gene: TRBJ2-1; D gene: -; clone size: -; CDR3 protein: CASSLGRLPSGSYNEQFF; CDR3 DNA: TGCGCCAGCAGCTTGGGGAGACTCCCCTCGGGCTCCTACAATGAGCAGTTCTTC
V gene: TRBV29-1; J gene: TRBJ2-1; D gene: -; clone size: -; CDR3 protein: CSVEDRDNEQFF; CDR3 DNA: TGCAGCGTTGAAGACAGGGACAATGAGCAGTTCTTC
V gene: TRBV24-1; J gene: TRBJ2-7; D gene: -; clone size: -; CDR3 protein: CATSDSPPGEQYF; CDR3 DNA: TGTGCCACCAGTGATTCCCCCCCTGGGGAGCAGTACTTC
V gene: TRBV3-1; J gene: TRBJ2-2; D gene: TRBD2; clone size: -; CDR3 protein: CASSRFGREGTGELFF; CDR3 DNA: TGTGCCAGCAGCCGCTTTGGAAGGGAGGGCACCGGGGAGCTGTTTTTT
V gene: TRBV12-3/TRBV12-4; J gene: TRBJ2-5; D gene: TRBD2; clone size: -; CDR3 protein: CASSKGLVMTQYF; CDR3 DNA: TGTGCCAGCTCCAAGGGACTAGTCATGACCCAGTACTTC
V gene: TRBV6-5; J gene: TRBJ1-1; D gene: -; clone size: -; CDR3 protein: CASIQVGTGAFF; CDR3 DNA: TGTGCCAGCATCCAAGTGGGGACGGGGGCTTTCTTT
V gene: TRBV7-8; J gene: TRBJ2-6; D gene: -; clone size: -; CDR3 protein: CASRRGLSGANVLTF; CDR3 DNA: TGTGCCAGCAGGCGAGGGCTCTCTGGGGCCAACGTCCTGACTTTC
V gene: TRBV6-2/TRBV6-3; J gene: TRBJ2-6; D gene: -; clone size: -; CDR3 protein: CASSLSGTWGANVLTF; CDR3 DNA: TGTGCCAGCAGTCTCTCCGGGACATGGGGGGCCAACGTCCTGACTTTC
V gene: TRBV6-5; J gene: TRBJ1-1; D gene: -; clone size: -; CDR3 protein: CASSGNRDSEAFF; CDR3 DNA: TGTGCCAGCAGTGGCAATCGTGACAGTGAAGCTTTCTTT
V gene: TRBV5-4; J gene: TRBJ1-1; D gene: TRBD1; clone size: -; CDR3 protein: CASSPTGVNTEAFF; CDR3 DNA: TGTGCCAGCAGCCCAACAGGGGTGAACACTGAAGCTTTCTTT
V gene: TRBV11-2; J gene: TRBJ2-3; D gene: -; clone size: -; CDR3 protein: CASSLDHGSTDTQYF; CDR3 DNA: TGTGCCAGCAGCTTAGATCATGGAAGCACAGATACGCAGTATTTT
V gene: TRBV12-3/TRBV12-4; J gene: TRBJ2-3; D gene: -; clone size: -; CDR3 protein: CASSLDRAGTDTQYF; CDR3 DNA: TGTGCCAGCAGTTTAGACAGGGCAGGGACAGATACGCAGTATTTT
V gene: TRBV20-1; J gene: TRBJ2-2; D gene: -; clone size: -; CDR3 protein: CSAREHTGNTGELFF; CDR3 DNA: TGCAGTGCTAGGGAGCACACGGGTAACACCGGGGAGCTGTTTTTT
V gene: TRBV5-1; J gene: TRBJ1-1; D gene: TRBD1; clone size: -; CDR3 protein: CASSWVTGLNTEAFF; CDR3 DNA: TGCGCCAGCAGCTGGGTGACAGGGCTAAACACTGAAGCTTTCTTT
V gene: TRBV7-9; J gene: TRBJ2-7; D gene: -; clone size: -; CDR3 protein: CASTPVQRGAYEQYF; CDR3 DNA: TGTGCCAGCACCCCGGTCCAGAGGGGCGCCTACGAGCAGTACTTC
V gene: TRBV29-1; J gene: TRBJ2-5; D gene: TRBD2; clone size: -; CDR3 protein: CSVEDPAGERETQYF; CDR3 DNA: TGCAGCGTTGAAGACCCCGCGGGAGAAAGGGAGACCCAGTACTTC
V gene: TRBV29-1; J gene: TRBJ1-1; D gene: TRBD1; clone size: once; CDR3 protein: CSVIPDRANTEAFF; CDR3 DNA: TGCAGCGTTATACCGGACAGGGCGAACACTGAAGCTTTCTTT
V gene: TRBV11-2; J gene: TRBJ2-5; D gene: -; clone size: -; CDR3 protein: CASSEWEGASNLQETQYF; CDR3 DNA: TGTGCCAGCAGCGAGTGGGAGGGGGCCTCTAATCTACAAGAGACCCAGTACTTC
V gene: TRBV5-1; J gene: TRBJ2-1; D gene: -; clone size: -; CDR3 protein: CASSVGLYEQFF; CDR3 DNA: TGCGCCAGCAGCGTGGGACTTTACGAGCAGTTCTTC
V gene: TRBV6-1; J gene: TRBJ2-2; D gene: -; clone size: -; CDR3 protein: CASSEALGNTGELFF; CDR3 DNA: TGTGCCAGCAGTGAAGCGCTAGGGAACACCGGGGAGCTGTTTTTT
V gene: TRBV4-1; J gene: TRBJ2-3; D gene: -; clone size: -; CDR3 protein: CASRGPWGGTDTQYF; CDR3 DNA: TGCGCCAGCAGGGGGCCGTGGGGCGGCACAGATACGCAGTATTTT
V gene: TRBV20-1; J gene: TRBJ2-6; D gene: -; clone size: -; CDR3 protein: CSGGGANVLTF; CDR3 DNA: TGCAGTGGAGGTGGGGCCAACGTCCTGACTTTC
V gene: TRBV19; J gene: TRBJ2-2; D gene: -; clone size: -; CDR3 protein: CASSLRGVRELFF; CDR3 DNA: TGTGCCAGTAGTTTGAGGGGAGTCAGGGAGCTGTTTTTT
V gene: TRBV29-1; J gene: TRBJ2-6; D gene: -; clone size: -; CDR3 protein: CSVTGSGANVLTF; CDR3 DNA: TGCAGCGTGACTGGCTCTGGGGCCAACGTCCTGACTTTC
V gene: TRBV4-1; J gene: TRBJ2-1; D gene: TRBD2; clone size: -; CDR3 protein: CASSQRTSGGMISFF; CDR3 DNA: TGCGCCAGCAGCCAACGAACTAGCGGGGGTATGATTTCGTTCTTC
V gene: TRBV20-1; J gene: TRBJ1-1; D gene: -; clone size: -; CDR3 protein: CSASRDFRAFF; CDR3 DNA: TGCAGTGCTAGCCGGGACTTTCGAGCTTTCTTT
V gene: TRBV5-1; J gene: TRBJ2-1; D gene: -; clone size: -; CDR3 protein: CASSLSQPSYNEQFF; CDR3 DNA: TGCGCCAGCAGCTTGTCCCAACCCTCCTACAATGAGCAGTTCTTC
V gene: TRBV15; J gene: TRBJ1-1; D gene: -; clone size: -; CDR3 protein: CATSRDRGNTEAFF; CDR3 DNA: TGTGCCACCAGCAGAGATCGGGGGAACACTGAAGCTTTCTTT
V gene: TRBV18; J gene: TRBJ2-7; D gene: -; clone size: -; CDR3 protein: CASSPLMAENEQYF; CDR3 DNA: TGTGCCAGCTCACCGCTAATGGCCGAGAACGAGCAGTACTTC
V gene: TRBV25-1; J gene: TRBJ2-5; D gene: -; clone size: -; CDR3 protein: CASTGQQETQYF; CDR3 DNA: TGTGCCAGCACCGGCCAGCAAGAGACCCAGTACTTC
V gene: TRBV9; J gene: TRBJ2-2; D gene: TRBD2; clone size: once; CDR3 protein: CAILQSGANTGELFF; CDR3 DNA: TGTGCCATCCTACAAAGCGGGGCGAACACCGGGGAGCTGTTTTTT
V gene: TRBV20-1; J gene: TRBJ1-2; D gene: TRBD1; clone size: once; CDR3 protein: CSAPDRGTNYGYTF; CDR3 DNA: TGCAGTGCACCGGACAGGGGAACTAACTATGGCTACACCTTC
V gene: TRBV25-1; J gene: TRBJ2-7; D gene: -; clone size: -; CDR3 protein: CASSEYRGGTYEQYF; CDR3 DNA: TGTGCCAGCAGTGAATATAGGGGCGGAACCTACGAGCAGTACTTC